Shown below are 16 T cell receptor beta chains from a single sample sequenced in a study of cytomegalovirus exposure and HLA in healthy donors. The PCR employed 60 Vbeta primers together with 13 Jbeta primers. Data came from immunoSEQ multiplex PCR; TCRdb stores just in-frame clones and leaves some out. This sample has roughly 75,000 clones; 80% to 90% occur once, and the top ten carry around 18%. Sequencing used PBMCs. These receptors were taken from a man aged 70-80 years in good health and CMV-seropositive.

The rearrangement links TRBV29-1 to TRBJ1-6, with TRBD1 matching 9 bases. With 6 bases clipped from V and 9 bases from J, the junction kept 6 bases outside the gene matches. The CDR3 length is 13 residues. Germline lookup yields CDR1 SQVTM and CDR2 ANQGSEA. The CDR3 DNA sequence: TGCAGCGTCCGAACAGGGGGCAGTTCACCCCTCCACTTT. It is translated as CSVRTGGSSPLHF.

This sequence joins TRBV9 and TRBJ1-2; TRBD1 might be the D (5 bases). Trimming left V 4 bases short and J 1 base short, with 11 bases between. Looked up from germline, CDR1 is SGDLS and CDR2 is YYNGEE. The CDR3 loop spans 14 amino acids. The DNA of the CDR3 is TGTGCCAGCAGCACTCGGGGGGTTAACTATGGCTACACCTTC. Protein product: CASSTRGVNYGYTF.

The rearrangement joins TRBV2 to TRBJ1-1; possible D gene TRBD1, 5 bases. The germline V gene encodes CDR1 SNHLY and CDR2 FYNNEI. V lost 2 bases and J lost 11, with 15 bases in between. The CDR3 runs to 13 residues. The CDR3 spells CASSEIPGGWAFF. The CDR3 DNA reads TGTGCCAGCAGTGAAATTCCCGGGGGGTGGGCTTTCTTT. Complete variable domain (other parts from reference TRBV2 and TRBJ1-1): EPEVTQTPSHQVTQMGQEVILRCVPISNHLYFYWYRQILGQKVEFLVSFYNNEISEKSEIFDDQFSVERPDGSNFTLKIRSTKLEDSAMYFCASSEIPGGWAFFGQGTRLTVV.

The V gene is TRBV5-4, the J gene TRBJ2-3; 7 bases fit TRBD1. V lost 4 bases, J lost 0 bases, and 5 bases stayed unmatched. The CDR3 length is 15 residues. Per germline, CDR1 SGHNT and CDR2 YYREEE (reference sequence). CDR3 sequence: CASSREGASTDTQYF. Here the CDR3 DNA reads TGTGCCAGCAGCCGAGAGGGGGCTAGCACAGATACGCAGTATTTT.

The rearrangement uses TRBV7-9 and TRBJ1-3; TRBD1 agrees at 8 bases. V lost 4 bases, J lost 0 bases, and 2 bases stayed unmatched. This CDR3 comprises 15 residues. Germline V gene data show CDR1 as SEHNR and CDR2 as FQNEAQ (reference sequence). The CDR3 reads CASSSDRGSGNTIYF. CDR3 nucleotide sequence: TGTGCCAGCAGCTCAGACAGGGGCTCTGGAAACACCATATATTTT. The whole variable domain, remainder taken from reference TRBV7-9 and TRBJ1-3, is DTGVSQNPRHKITKRGQNVTFRCDPISEHNRLYWYRQTLGQGPEFLTYFQNEAQLEKSRLLSDRFSAERPKGSFSTLEIQRTEQGDSAMYLCASSSDRGSGNTIYFGEGSWLTVV.

Written as DNA, the CDR3 is TGCGCCAGCAGCCAAGACGGGGGGAGAGGAGAGACCCAGTACTTC. Residues: CASSQDGGRGETQYF. The chain uses TRBV4-1 and TRBJ2-5, with 7 bases that match TRBD2. The germline gives CDR1 MGHRA, CDR2 YSYEKL. The J segment lost 4 bases and the V segment lost 0 bases, leaving 5 bases of the junction unmatched. The CDR3 runs 15 residues.

The V gene is TRBV13, the J gene TRBJ1-4; 10 bases agree with TRBD1. This CDR3 has 15 residues. Germline CDR1 and CDR2: PRHDT and FYEKMQ (reference sequence). V shed 4 bases and J 5 bases; nucleotides not matched to a gene: 4. As DNA, the CDR3 is TGTGCCAGCAGCTGCGGACAGGGGGAGAATGAAAAACTGTTTTTT. Its protein product is CASSCGQGENEKLFF.

The count of this clone is one. The chain links TRBV5-1 to TRBJ2-1; 12 bases are a match to TRBD2. The V and J ends lost 0 bases and 0 bases, in that order; junction bases with no gene match: 4. The germline gives CDR1 SGHRS, CDR2 YFSETQ. There are 18 residues in the CDR3. The CDR3 nucleotides are TGCGCCAGCAGCTTGGATGGACTAGCGGGAAACTCCTACAATGAGCAGTTCTTC. This translates into CASSLDGLAGNSYNEQFF. Together with reference TRBV5-1 and TRBJ2-1, the CDR3 gives the full variable domain: KAGVTQTPRYLIKTRGQQVTLSCSPISGHRSVSWYQQTPGQGLQFLFEYFSETQRNKGNFPGRFSGRQFSNSRSEMNVSTLELGDSALYLCASSLDGLAGNSYNEQFFGPGTRLTVL.

The chain joins TRBV9 to TRBJ1-2; 8 bases are shared with TRBD1. CDR1 is SGDLS and CDR2 is YYNGEE in the germline V gene. The CDR3 is 14 residues long. V was pared by 2 bases and J by 0 bases, with 0 bases of the junction left unmatched. This CDR3 reads CASSVTGANYGYTF. DNA of the CDR3: TGTGCCAGCAGCGTGACAGGGGCTAACTATGGCTACACCTTC.

The rearrangement uses TRBV5-1 and TRBJ2-2; maybe TRBD1 (6 bases). The CDR3 spans 15 residues. Germline V lookup: CDR1 SGHRS, CDR2 YFSETQ. V lost 5 bases to trimming and J lost 1 base, with 12 bases between them. The CDR3 coding sequence is TGCGCCAGCAGTCATGACAGGTGGAACACCGGGGAGCTGTTTTTT. This encodes CASSHDRWNTGELFF.

The gene calls are TRBV10-3 and TRBJ2-7; TRBD2 aligns across 10 bases. Germline lookup yields CDR1 ENHRY and CDR2 SYGVKD. CDR3 length equals 15 residues. Trimming took 8 bases from V and 6 from J; bases not matched to a gene: 13. CDR3 sequence reads: CAIQSSSGRSLEQYF. DNA of the CDR3: TGTGCCATCCAGAGTTCTAGCGGGAGATCGCTCGAGCAGTACTTC.

The chain links TRBV18 to TRBJ2-3; TRBD2 might be the D (5 bases). V gave up 3 bases and J gave up 0 bases, with 10 bases separating them. CDR3 length equals 15 residues. Germline-derived CDR1 and CDR2 are KGHSH and LQKENI. In DNA, the CDR3 is TGTGCCAGCTCACCCCGTTCGGGAAGCACAGATACGCAGTATTTT. It encodes CASSPRSGSTDTQYF.

The rearrangement uses TRBV6-5 and TRBJ2-5; 9 bases line up with TRBD1. Germline-derived CDR1 and CDR2 are MNHEY and SVGAGI. Trimming at V came to 5 bases and at J to 5 bases, leaving 6 bases not matched to a gene. The CDR3 loop spans 14 amino acids. CDR3 protein: CASSPTGGRETQYF. CDR3 bases: TGTGCCAGCAGTCCTACAGGGGGCCGGGAGACCCAGTACTTC.

This chain uses TRBV5-1 with TRBJ2-7, with a tentative D call TRBD1 (6 bases). Per germline, CDR1 SGHRS and CDR2 YFSETQ. With 0 bases removed from V and 3 bases from J, the gap between germline ends came to 13 bases. This CDR3 is built from 15 residues. The CDR3 is CASSLEGGELYEQYF. As DNA, the CDR3 is TGCGCCAGCAGCTTGGAAGGGGGAGAGCTCTACGAGCAGTACTTC.

This chain connects TRBV11-1 to TRBJ1-3; D uncertain. The CDR3 covers 15 residues. Germline V CDR1 and CDR2: SGHAT, FQDESV (reference sequence). V was shortened by 4 bases and J by 2 bases, with 12 bases between the two germline ends. DNA of the CDR3: TGTGCCAGCAGCTACGACAATCGCCCTGGAAACACCATATATTTT. This sequence encodes CASSYDNRPGNTIYF.

CDR3 coding DNA: TGTGCCAGCTCACCCACAGGGGGCGCTTTTACCGGGGAGCTGTTTTTT. Its protein is CASSPTGGAFTGELFF. V and J are TRBV18 and TRBJ2-2, with 9 bases lining up with TRBD1. Per the germline V gene, CDR1 is KGHSH and CDR2 is LQKENI. The CDR3 spans 16 residues. V shed 3 bases and J 5 bases; nucleotides not matched to a gene: 7. The whole variable domain, filled in from reference TRBV18 and TRBJ2-2, reads NAGVMQNPRHLVRRRGQEARLRCSPMKGHSHVYWYRQLPEEGLKFMVYLQKENIIDESGMPKERFSAEFPKEGPSILRIQQVVRGDSAAYFCASSPTGGAFTGELFFGEGSRLTVL.